This entry lists 23 T cell receptor beta chains sequenced from one sample in a study of blood T cell repertoires in COVID-19 (TCRdb year 2020). Preparation of the library involved the immunoSEQ multiplex PCR assay. The table was pulled from immuneACCESS by TCRdb, which kept in-frame rearrangements only. Such tables lose some clones; where checked, under half of the loss comes from unresolved V genes, and the rest has no known cause. The sample contains tens of thousands of clones, under 80% of them found a single time. The ten largest clones represent around half of the sample. The sample was PBMCs or T cells enriched from blood (not recorded which). The receptors originated from a woman aged 55 to 70 who had been exposed to COVID-19.

The chain is built from TRBV9 and TRBJ1-2; a weak D match, TRBD1 (5 bases). The germline V and J ends were trimmed by 0 bases and 5 bases, with 14 bases remaining between them. The CDR3 totals 15 residues. Germline assignment: CDR1 SGDLS and CDR2 YYNGEE. CDR3 in DNA: TGTGCCAGCAGCGTAGTCTCAGGGTTGGAGTATGGCTACACCTTC. It codes for CASSVVSGLEYGYTF. Variable domain in full (rest from reference TRBV9 and TRBJ1-2): DSGVTQTPKHLITATGQRVTLRCSPRSGDLSVYWYQQSLDQGLQFLIQYYNGEERAKGNILERFSAQQFPDLHSELNLSSLELGDSALYFCASSVVSGLEYGYTFGSGTRLTVV.

This chain connects TRBV3-1 (or the pseudogene TRBV3-2) to TRBJ1-4; no clear D gene. From germline, CDR1 is LGHDT and CDR2 YNNKEL (reference sequence). This CDR3 is 12 amino acids long. The germline V and J ends were trimmed by 4 bases and 8 bases, with 8 bases remaining between them. The CDR3 reads CASSLFGEKLFF. The DNA for the CDR3 is TGTGCCAGCAGCCTGTTCGGGGAAAAACTGTTTTTT.

The genes are TRBV11-2 and TRBJ1-1; D is unresolved. Trimming cost V 5 bases and J 5 bases, with 15 bases left between them. The germline CDR1 and CDR2 sequences are SGHAT and FQNNGV. There are 14 residues in the CDR3. The CDR3 protein is CASSLVAGGTEAFF. CDR3 bases: TGTGCCAGCAGCCTCGTGGCAGGTGGGACTGAAGCTTTCTTT.

A few counts support this clone. This CDR3 is CASSGTPYQPQHF. CDR3 in DNA: TGTGCCAGCTCCGGGACACCATATCAGCCCCAGCATTTT. V is TRBV27 and J is TRBJ1-5; D possibly corresponds to TRBD1 (6 bases). The germline V gene encodes CDR1 MNHEY and CDR2 SMNVEV (reference sequence). V lost 8 bases and J 5 bases, leaving 13 bases between the germline ends. The CDR3 is 13 residues long.

This clone came up a few times. The CDR3 region has the DNA TGTGCCAGCAGCCAAGACAGGGCCAATCAGCCCCAGCATTTT. It encodes CASSQDRANQPQHF. V and J are TRBV3-1 (or the pseudogene TRBV3-2) and TRBJ1-5, with D tentatively TRBD1 (5 bases). V dropped 0 bases and J dropped 3 bases, with 6 bases sitting between them. The CDR3 consists of 14 residues. Germline CDR1 is LGHDT and CDR2 is YNNKEL (reference sequence).

The gene calls are TRBV19 and TRBJ1-2; a weak D match, TRBD1 (6 bases). There are 14 residues in the CDR3. V lost 5 bases to trimming and J lost 4 bases, with 14 bases between them. Looked up from germline, CDR1 is LNHDA and CDR2 is SQIVND (reference sequence). CDR3 protein: CASSLAGQPYGYTF. Here the CDR3 DNA reads TGTGCCAGTAGTCTAGCAGGACAGCCCTATGGCTACACCTTC.

There are a few counts of this clone. This chain links TRBV20-1 with TRBJ1-1; D is undetermined. The CDR3 is 16 residues long. V was shortened by 3 bases and J by 3 bases, with 20 bases between the two germline ends. Germline loops: CDR1 DFQATT, CDR2 SNEGSKA (reference sequence). In DNA form, the CDR3 reads TGCAGTGCTAGTTCATGGAGGAGGGCTGGGGACACTGAAGCTTTCTTT. Encoded protein: CSASSWRRAGDTEAFF.

V usage is TRBV5-1 and J usage is TRBJ2-3; D remains unclear. Trimming pared 4 bases from V and 3 bases from J, leaving 6 bases between. Germline CDR1 is SGHRS and CDR2 is YFSETQ. The CDR3 length is 12 residues. The CDR3 DNA reads TGCGCCAGCAGCGTCGTAACAGATACGCAGTATTTT. Amino acids: CASSVVTDTQYF. The full variable domain, its missing parts supplied by reference TRBV5-1 and TRBJ2-3, is KAGVTQTPRYLIKTRGQQVTLSCSPISGHRSVSWYQQTPGQGLQFLFEYFSETQRNKGNFPGRFSGRQFSNSRSEMNVSTLELGDSALYLCASSVVTDTQYFGPGTRLTVL.

This clone was seen a single time. CDR3 sequence (DNA): TGTGCCAGCAGCTCGGGACAGGGGGCGCCTAATGAAAAACTGTTTTTT. It specifies CASSSGQGAPNEKLFF. This chain links TRBV7-9 with TRBJ1-4; TRBD1 matches 12 bases. This CDR3 has 16 amino acids. Germline CDR1 reads SEHNR; CDR2 reads FQNEAQ (reference sequence). The ends lost 4 bases at V and 3 bases at J; junction bases unmatched: 3.

The chain couples TRBV7-3 to TRBJ1-1; D possibly corresponds to TRBD1 (6 bases). From germline, CDR1 is SGHTA and CDR2 FQGTGA. This CDR3 contains 14 residues. Trimming cost V 5 bases and J 1 base, with 11 bases left between them. As DNA, the CDR3 is TGTGCCAGCAGCCCGCAGGGACAGAACACTGAAGCTTTCTTT. Residues: CASSPQGQNTEAFF.

The V gene is TRBV3-1 (or the pseudogene TRBV3-2), the J gene TRBJ1-6; 8 nucleotides agree with TRBD1. Germline CDR1 and CDR2: LGHDT and YNNKEL (reference sequence). The CDR3 spans 15 residues. With V trimmed by 0 bases and J by 7 bases, 2 bases remained unmatched. CDR3 in amino acids: CASSQEWTGNSPLHF. CDR3 in DNA: TGTGCCAGCAGCCAAGAGTGGACAGGGAATTCACCCCTCCACTTT.

This clone was detected many times. The chain links TRBV14 to TRBJ2-7; D is unclear. This CDR3 comprises 13 residues. The V gene lost 1 base and the J gene lost 3 bases, with 7 bases spanning the gap. In germline, CDR1 is SGHDN, CDR2 FVKESK. The CDR3 here is CASSQGAGYEQYF. DNA of the CDR3: TGTGCCAGCAGCCAAGGAGCAGGCTACGAGCAGTACTTC.

J is TRBJ2-4 and V is TRBV28; 7 bases map to TRBD1. Trimming cost V 5 bases and J 0 bases; bases outside gene matches: 7. This CDR3 contains 16 residues. Per the germline V gene, CDR1 is MDHEN and CDR2 is SYDVKM. The CDR3 loop reads CASSPTGAQAKNIQYF. The CDR3, as DNA: TGTGCCAGCAGTCCTACAGGGGCGCAAGCCAAAAACATTCAGTACTTC. Looking up the rest from reference TRBV28 and TRBJ2-4 gives the full variable domain: DVKVTQSSRYLVKRTGEKVFLECVQDMDHENMFWYRQDPGLGLRLIYFSYDVKMKEKGDIPEGYSVSREKKERFSLILESASTNQTSMYLCASSPTGAQAKNIQYFGAGTRLSVL.

The chain uses TRBV19 and TRBJ1-4, with 9 bases aligning to TRBD1. Germline values: CDR1 LNHDA, CDR2 SQIVND (reference sequence). The CDR3 contains 15 residues. Losses at the gene ends were 3 bases for V and 8 bases for J; bases not matched to a gene: 7. CDR3 bases: TGTGCCAGTAGTATGACAGGGGGACCGATGGAAAAACTGTTTTTT. It specifies CASSMTGGPMEKLFF. The entire variable domain, with the rest obtained from reference TRBV19 and TRBJ1-4, is as follows: DGGITQSPKYLFRKEGQNVTLSCEQNLNHDAMYWYRQDPGQGLRLIYYSQIVNDFQKGDIAEGYSVSREKKESFPLTVTSAQKNPTAFYLCASSMTGGPMEKLFFGSGTQLSVL.

This chain connects TRBV7-8 to TRBJ2-1; D call uncertain. V lost 4 bases and J 10 bases, leaving 11 bases between the germline ends. Germline values: CDR1 SGHVS, CDR2 FQNEAQ. This CDR3 has 12 residues. The CDR3: CASSYNRGEQFF. CDR3 DNA sequence: TGTGCCAGCAGCTATAATAGAGGCGAGCAGTTCTTC.

The CDR3 loop is CAWSAGQGNTEAFF. The CDR3 nucleotides read TGTGCCTGGAGTGCCGGACAGGGGAACACTGAAGCTTTCTTT. The chain carries TRBV30 and TRBJ1-1; 8 bases map to TRBD1. CDR1 is GTSNPN, CDR2 SVGIG, per germline (reference sequence). This CDR3 has 14 residues. The junction had 2 bases not matched to a gene; V was cut back by 1 base and J by 1 base. Supplemented by reference TRBV30 and TRBJ1-1, the full variable domain reads SQTIHQWPATLVQPVGSPLSLECTVEGTSNPNLYWYRQAAGRGLQLLFYSVGIGQISSEVPQNLSASRPQDRQFILSSKKLLLSDSGFYLCAWSAGQGNTEAFFGQGTRLTVV.

V gene TRBV9 combines with J gene TRBJ2-1, with D possibly TRBD2 on 5 matching bases. CDR3 length equals 14 residues. The ends were cut back, 6 bases at V and 1 base at J, with 11 bases in the middle. Germline V CDR1 and CDR2: SGDLS, YYNGEE. CDR3 nucleotide sequence: TGTGCCAGCAATCGGGATCAATCCTACAATGAGCAGTTCTTC. It codes for CASNRDQSYNEQFF.

The J gene is TRBJ1-2, the V gene TRBV3-1 (or the pseudogene TRBV3-2); D possibly corresponds to TRBD1 (5 bases). Trimming shortened V by 1 base and J by 2 bases, and 11 bases separated the two germline ends. There are 15 residues in the CDR3. Germline assignment: CDR1 LGHDT and CDR2 YNNKEL (reference sequence). Written as DNA, the CDR3 is TGTGCCAGCAGCCAAGCGGGGGACGGCAACTATGGCTACACCTTC. Protein sequence: CASSQAGDGNYGYTF.

This clone was found many times. The chain carries TRBV19 and TRBJ2-2; a possible D gene is TRBD1 (6 bases). The CDR3 loop spans 14 amino acids. Germline-derived CDR1 and CDR2 are LNHDA and SQIVND (reference sequence). The V and J ends lost 5 bases and 5 bases respectively, with 12 bases between them. This chain's CDR3 is CASSVQGSTGELFF. The CDR3 DNA reads as TGTGCCAGTAGTGTACAGGGTAGTACCGGGGAGCTGTTTTTT.

This clone was seen just once. The V gene is TRBV12-3 or TRBV12-4, the J gene TRBJ1-2; TRBD1 matches 8 bases. This CDR3 comprises 11 residues. With 8 bases clipped from V and 8 bases from J, the junction kept 4 bases outside the gene matches. CDR3 loop: CASGQGRGYTF. In DNA form, the CDR3 reads TGTGCCAGCGGACAGGGCCGAGGCTACACCTTC.

The chain has TRBV27 and TRBJ2-2; 14 positions match TRBD2. The CDR3 spans 20 residues. V dropped 6 bases and J dropped 3; count of bases not matched to a gene: 15. The germline V gene has CDR1 MNHEY and CDR2 SMNVEV (reference sequence). The DNA for the CDR3 is TGTGCCAGCAGCCCCCAATGGGGACTAGCGGGAGTAGGGGACACCGGGGAGCTGTTTTTT. Protein sequence: CASSPQWGLAGVGDTGELFF.

This clone was found a few times. The genes are TRBV2 and TRBJ2-1, with TRBD2 identical over 14 bases. The CDR3 totals 13 residues. V shed 7 bases, J shed 9 bases, and the junction held 2 bases outside the gene matches. CDR1 and CDR2 from the germline V gene are SNHLY and FYNNEI. CDR3 nucleotide sequence: TGTGCCAGCATGGGACTAGCGGGGGCTGAGCAGTTCTTC. It is translated as CASMGLAGAEQFF.

The V and J genes are TRBV9 and TRBJ2-1; 12 nucleotides agree with TRBD2. The germline CDR1 and CDR2 sequences are SGDLS and YYNGEE. Trimming at V came to 3 bases and at J to 8 bases, leaving 6 bases not matched to a gene. CDR3 length: 15 amino acids. The CDR3 here is CASSGGLAGWDEQFF. CDR3 DNA: TGTGCCAGCAGCGGAGGACTAGCGGGATGGGATGAGCAGTTCTTC.